This is a list of T cell receptor beta chains from one sample in a study of identifying expanded T cells in peripheral blood. Using immunoSEQ multiplex PCR, the repertoire was profiled, and TCRdb retains in-frame clones only, with some absent. The data show tens of thousands of clones, with 84% seen just once and around 20% held by the top ten. Material for sequencing was blood. The origin of the receptors is a person aged 18-69 years in good health. Both conserved end residues are part of each CDR3. Fields, in order: V gene, D gene, clone size, J gene, CDR3 protein, CDR3 DNA. The D gene is left open where the match is weak. Clone sizes are given selectively: once, few, many, or a class where the clone is expanded.

v_call: TRBV6-6
d_call: .
clone_size: .
j_call: TRBJ1-2
cdr3_aa: CASRSIGNYGYTF
cdr3_nt: TGTGCCAGCAGGTCTATCGGAAATTATGGCTACACCTTC

v_call: TRBV28
d_call: .
clone_size: .
j_call: TRBJ1-5
cdr3_aa: CASSLQGSSNQPQHF
cdr3_nt: TGTGCCAGCAGTTTACAGGGGAGTAGCAATCAGCCCCAGCATTTT

v_call: TRBV14
d_call: TRBD1
clone_size: .
j_call: TRBJ1-4
cdr3_aa: CASSPTGRDEKLFF
cdr3_nt: TGTGCCAGCAGTCCGACAGGGAGGGACGAAAAACTGTTTTTT

v_call: TRBV28
d_call: .
clone_size: once
j_call: TRBJ2-7
cdr3_aa: CASSFERYEQYF
cdr3_nt: TGTGCCAGCAGTTTTGAACGGTACGAGCAGTACTTC

v_call: TRBV7-9
d_call: .
clone_size: .
j_call: TRBJ1-2
cdr3_aa: CASSLQGWAYGYTF
cdr3_nt: TGTGCCAGCAGCTTACAGGGTTGGGCCTATGGCTACACCTTC

v_call: TRBV19
d_call: TRBD2
clone_size: .
j_call: TRBJ2-1
cdr3_aa: CASSLAGTSGNEQFF
cdr3_nt: TGTGCCAGTAGTCTCGCCGGGACTAGCGGGAATGAGCAGTTCTTC

v_call: TRBV7-6
d_call: .
clone_size: .
j_call: TRBJ2-1
cdr3_aa: CASSLSAINNEQFF
cdr3_nt: TGTGCCAGCAGCTTAAGCGCAATAAACAATGAGCAGTTCTTC

v_call: TRBV29-1
d_call: .
clone_size: .
j_call: TRBJ2-5
cdr3_aa: CSVGQLQETQYF
cdr3_nt: TGCAGCGTTGGACAGTTACAAGAGACCCAGTACTTC

v_call: TRBV7-9
d_call: .
clone_size: .
j_call: TRBJ1-1
cdr3_aa: CASSLRQNEAFF
cdr3_nt: TGTGCCAGCAGCTTGCGACAGAATGAAGCTTTCTTT

v_call: TRBV28
d_call: TRBD2
clone_size: .
j_call: TRBJ2-5
cdr3_aa: CASSLWGGGRLSQETQYF
cdr3_nt: TGTGCCAGCAGTTTATGGGGTGGCGGGAGGCTCTCACAAGAGACCCAGTACTTC

v_call: TRBV5-6
d_call: .
clone_size: .
j_call: TRBJ2-4
cdr3_aa: CASSLALNIQYF
cdr3_nt: TGTGCCAGCAGCTTGGCTCTTAACATTCAGTACTTC

v_call: TRBV5-5
d_call: TRBD2
clone_size: .
j_call: TRBJ2-5
cdr3_aa: CASSLRLAAGTQYF
cdr3_nt: TGTGCCAGCAGCTTGAGGCTAGCGGCGGGGACCCAGTACTTC

v_call: TRBV5-5
d_call: .
clone_size: .
j_call: TRBJ2-7
cdr3_aa: CASSSIPSEGGSSYEQYF
cdr3_nt: TGTGCCAGCAGCTCCATCCCCTCGGAGGGCGGTTCCTCCTACGAGCAGTACTTC

v_call: TRBV28
d_call: .
clone_size: once
j_call: TRBJ1-4
cdr3_aa: CASSGNLGATNEKLFF
cdr3_nt: TGTGCCAGCAGTGGGAATTTAGGGGCAACTAATGAAAAACTGTTTTTT

v_call: TRBV9
d_call: .
clone_size: .
j_call: TRBJ1-1
cdr3_aa: CASSVATGGPMNTEAFF
cdr3_nt: TGTGCCAGCAGCGTAGCTACGGGGGGCCCCATGAACACTGAAGCTTTCTTT

v_call: TRBV27
d_call: .
clone_size: .
j_call: TRBJ2-2
cdr3_aa: CASSLRGALTGELFF
cdr3_nt: TGTGCCAGCAGTTTACGGGGGGCGCTCACCGGGGAGCTGTTTTTT

v_call: TRBV6-5
d_call: .
clone_size: .
j_call: TRBJ1-4
cdr3_aa: CASGEKEKLFF
cdr3_nt: TGTGCCAGCGGGGAAAAGGAAAAACTGTTTTTT

v_call: TRBV7-2
d_call: .
clone_size: .
j_call: TRBJ2-3
cdr3_aa: CASSLGLPGDTQYF
cdr3_nt: TGTGCCAGCAGCTTAGGGCTGCCGGGGGATACGCAGTATTTT

v_call: TRBV9
d_call: .
clone_size: .
j_call: TRBJ2-2
cdr3_aa: CASSVARLGTGELFF
cdr3_nt: TGTGCCAGCAGCGTAGCCCGGCTAGGGACCGGGGAGCTGTTTTTT

v_call: TRBV7-3
d_call: .
clone_size: once
j_call: TRBJ2-7
cdr3_aa: CASSLTGSGSYEQYF
cdr3_nt: TGTGCCAGCAGCTTAACCGGTAGCGGATCCTACGAGCAGTACTTC

v_call: TRBV27
d_call: TRBD2
clone_size: .
j_call: TRBJ2-1
cdr3_aa: CASSLGRASGGLSSYNEQFF
cdr3_nt: TGTGCCAGCAGCTTAGGCAGGGCTAGCGGGGGATTAAGCTCCTACAATGAGCAGTTCTTC

v_call: TRBV23-1
d_call: .
clone_size: once
j_call: TRBJ2-1
cdr3_aa: CASSHWRGSYNEQFF
cdr3_nt: TGCGCCAGCAGTCACTGGAGGGGTTCCTACAATGAGCAGTTCTTC

v_call: TRBV28
d_call: TRBD1
clone_size: .
j_call: TRBJ2-7
cdr3_aa: CASSAGTGGSYEQYF
cdr3_nt: TGTGCCAGCTCTGCTGGGACAGGGGGGTCCTACGAGCAGTACTTC

v_call: TRBV7-2
d_call: .
clone_size: .
j_call: TRBJ2-1
cdr3_aa: CASSLAPPDRTLYNEQFF
cdr3_nt: TGTGCCAGCAGCTTAGCTCCACCGGACCGAACTCTATACAATGAGCAGTTCTTC

v_call: TRBV5-1
d_call: .
clone_size: .
j_call: TRBJ2-7
cdr3_aa: CASSLGGSSYEQYF
cdr3_nt: TGCGCCAGCAGCTTGGGGGGCAGCTCCTACGAGCAGTACTTC

v_call: TRBV11-2
d_call: TRBD2
clone_size: .
j_call: TRBJ2-1
cdr3_aa: CASSGGTSVYEQFF
cdr3_nt: TGTGCCAGCAGCGGGGGGACTAGCGTCTATGAGCAGTTCTTC

v_call: TRBV15
d_call: TRBD1
clone_size: .
j_call: TRBJ1-2
cdr3_aa: CATSPPTGTARVGYTF
cdr3_nt: TGTGCCACCAGCCCCCCAACCGGGACAGCGAGGGTTGGCTACACCTTC

v_call: TRBV4-2
d_call: .
clone_size: medium-sized
j_call: TRBJ2-7
cdr3_aa: CASSQGAANSYEQYF
cdr3_nt: TGTGCCAGCAGCCAAGGGGCAGCAAACTCCTACGAGCAGTACTTC

v_call: TRBV9
d_call: .
clone_size: .
j_call: TRBJ2-2
cdr3_aa: CASSSGGFTGELFF
cdr3_nt: TGTGCCAGCAGCTCTGGGGGGTTCACCGGGGAGCTGTTTTTT

v_call: TRBV30
d_call: .
clone_size: once
j_call: TRBJ2-2
cdr3_aa: CAWNGPTGELFF
cdr3_nt: TGTGCCTGGAATGGGCCTACCGGGGAGCTGTTTTTT

v_call: TRBV5-8
d_call: .
clone_size: .
j_call: TRBJ2-1
cdr3_aa: CASSVDYGSYNEQFF
cdr3_nt: TGTGCCAGCAGCGTTGACTATGGCTCCTACAATGAGCAGTTCTTC

v_call: TRBV28
d_call: .
clone_size: once
j_call: TRBJ1-2
cdr3_aa: CASSLFWTEGDLYGYTF
cdr3_nt: TGTGCCAGCAGTTTATTTTGGACGGAAGGGGACCTCTATGGCTACACCTTC

v_call: TRBV11-2
d_call: TRBD1
clone_size: .
j_call: TRBJ2-1
cdr3_aa: CASSLSTGGSYNEQFF
cdr3_nt: TGTGCCAGCAGCTTGTCGACAGGGGGATCCTACAATGAGCAGTTCTTC

v_call: TRBV19
d_call: .
clone_size: .
j_call: TRBJ2-7
cdr3_aa: CASSVRGSYEQYF
cdr3_nt: TGTGCCAGTAGTGTGAGGGGTTCCTACGAGCAGTACTTC

v_call: TRBV11-2
d_call: .
clone_size: once
j_call: TRBJ2-7
cdr3_aa: CASSPGGLSYEQYF
cdr3_nt: TGTGCCAGCAGCCCGGGCGGATTGTCCTACGAGCAGTACTTC

v_call: TRBV10-3
d_call: .
clone_size: .
j_call: TRBJ1-1
cdr3_aa: CAISPGGMNTEAFF
cdr3_nt: TGTGCCATCAGCCCCGGGGGAATGAACACTGAAGCTTTCTTT

v_call: TRBV5-3
d_call: TRBD2
clone_size: .
j_call: TRBJ2-1
cdr3_aa: CARSSPGLAASSYNEQFF
cdr3_nt: TGTGCCAGAAGCTCACCGGGACTAGCGGCCAGCTCCTACAATGAGCAGTTCTTC

v_call: TRBV7-2
d_call: .
clone_size: medium-sized
j_call: TRBJ2-5
cdr3_aa: CASSSEPGRQETQYF
cdr3_nt: TGTGCCAGCAGCTCAGAACCGGGACGTCAAGAGACCCAGTACTTC

v_call: TRBV6-5
d_call: .
clone_size: .
j_call: TRBJ1-5
cdr3_aa: CASSYGPGHQPQHF
cdr3_nt: TGTGCCAGCAGTTACGGTCCTGGCCATCAGCCCCAGCATTTT

v_call: TRBV19
d_call: .
clone_size: .
j_call: TRBJ2-1
cdr3_aa: CASSTIQDRGNEQFF
cdr3_nt: TGTGCCAGTAGTACCATACAAGATCGGGGCAATGAGCAGTTCTTC

v_call: TRBV19
d_call: .
clone_size: few
j_call: TRBJ2-4
cdr3_aa: CASSVPAEVAKNIQYF
cdr3_nt: TGTGCCAGTAGTGTCCCCGCGGAGGTAGCCAAAAACATTCAGTACTTC

v_call: TRBV7-9
d_call: TRBD1
clone_size: once
j_call: TRBJ2-1
cdr3_aa: CASSGDRDSYNEQFF
cdr3_nt: TGTGCCAGCAGCGGGGACAGGGACTCCTACAATGAGCAGTTCTTC

v_call: TRBV30
d_call: TRBD2
clone_size: few
j_call: TRBJ2-3
cdr3_aa: CAWSGLAGGQWGQYF
cdr3_nt: TGTGCCTGGAGTGGATTAGCGGGAGGACAGTGGGGGCAGTATTTT

v_call: TRBV6-6
d_call: .
clone_size: .
j_call: TRBJ1-4
cdr3_aa: CASGWAANEKLFF
cdr3_nt: TGTGCCAGCGGCTGGGCGGCTAATGAAAAACTGTTTTTT

v_call: TRBV5-1
d_call: .
clone_size: .
j_call: TRBJ2-2
cdr3_aa: CASSHTSSGTGELFF
cdr3_nt: TGCGCCAGCAGTCACACCAGTTCAGGGACCGGGGAGCTGTTTTTT

v_call: TRBV15
d_call: .
clone_size: .
j_call: TRBJ2-5
cdr3_aa: CATSRSTGPGETQYF
cdr3_nt: TGTGCCACCAGCAGAAGTACAGGTCCGGGAGAGACCCAGTACTTC

v_call: TRBV30
d_call: .
clone_size: .
j_call: TRBJ2-1
cdr3_aa: CACPGRTDEQFF
cdr3_nt: TGTGCCTGCCCCGGGAGAACTGATGAGCAGTTCTTC

v_call: TRBV28
d_call: .
clone_size: .
j_call: TRBJ1-5
cdr3_aa: CASSRYSRGNQPQHF
cdr3_nt: TGTGCCAGCAGTCGATACAGCCGCGGCAATCAGCCCCAGCATTTT

v_call: TRBV30
d_call: .
clone_size: .
j_call: TRBJ1-4
cdr3_aa: CAWSYGNEKLFF
cdr3_nt: TGTGCCTGGAGTTACGGCAATGAAAAACTGTTTTTT

v_call: TRBV29-1
d_call: .
clone_size: .
j_call: TRBJ1-2
cdr3_aa: CSVEITVYGYTF
cdr3_nt: TGCAGCGTAGAAATAACAGTCTATGGCTACACCTTC

v_call: TRBV4-1
d_call: .
clone_size: .
j_call: TRBJ2-7
cdr3_aa: CASSQVAARRGTYEQYF
cdr3_nt: TGCGCCAGCAGCCAAGTGGCGGCAAGGAGGGGGACCTACGAGCAGTACTTC

v_call: TRBV5-8
d_call: .
clone_size: .
j_call: TRBJ2-7
cdr3_aa: CASSAGTSDEQYF
cdr3_nt: TGTGCCAGTTCGGCAGGGACCAGCGACGAGCAGTACTTC

v_call: TRBV4-3
d_call: .
clone_size: .
j_call: TRBJ2-1
cdr3_aa: CASSQGRLATGLGNEQFF
cdr3_nt: TGCGCCAGCAGCCAAGGTAGACTAGCGACAGGGCTAGGCAATGAGCAGTTCTTC

v_call: TRBV9
d_call: TRBD1
clone_size: .
j_call: TRBJ2-7
cdr3_aa: CASSVGQGATYEQYF
cdr3_nt: TGTGCCAGCAGCGTGGGACAGGGGGCTACCTACGAGCAGTACTTC